This TCR beta chain was sequenced for a study of shared clonotypes between healthy human individuals. Assay used: immunoSEQ multiplex PCR; TCRdb lists only in-frame clones, some missing. This sample has 180,000 or so clones, with just under 95% found just once. CDR1 is LNHDA and CDR2 is SQIVND in the germline V gene (reference sequence). This CDR3 has 15 residues. With V trimmed by 7 bases and J by 5 bases, 12 bases remained unmatched. The rearrangement links TRBV19 to TRBJ1-1; TRBD1 aligns across 8 bases. This clonotype originated in a woman between 25 and 40 years old in good health. Material for sequencing was naive CD4+ T cells sorted from blood. Noted subset: CD45RA+ positively selected. The CDR3 reads CASKIQGGMGTEAFF. The CDR3 nucleotides are TGTGCCAGTAAAATACAGGGGGGAATGGGAACTGAAGCTTTCTTT.